Here is one T cell receptor beta chain with its context. Its antigen remains unknown. This table comes from immunoSEQ multiplex PCR, and its TCRdb copy is limited to in-frame clones, with some not included. The sample lists millions of clones; 95% were seen once. The record originates from a study of shared clonotypes between healthy human individuals. Overall study findings and caveats: Expectations were that clonotype sharing among donors would be affected by sequencing depth. Memory subsets generally showed smaller estimated richness than naive subsets did. Naive CD4 clonotype sharing across a few donors was 4% to 5.5%.

The CDR3 length is 18 residues. All the donors were Caucasian adults who lived in Nashville, Tennessee. This TCR came from a man aged 18 to 35 in good health. The rearrangement joins TRBV21-1 to TRBJ2-1; TRBD2 is the table's D call, not checked against the DNA. TRBV21-1 is termed a pseudogene. The sequenced material came from naive CD4+ T cells sorted from blood. Noted subset: CD45RA+ positively selected. CDR3: CASSKGGSGNPPGNEQFF. DNA of the CDR3: TGTGCCAGCAGCAAAGGGGGTAGCGGGAACCCCCCGGGCAATGAGCAGTTCTTC.